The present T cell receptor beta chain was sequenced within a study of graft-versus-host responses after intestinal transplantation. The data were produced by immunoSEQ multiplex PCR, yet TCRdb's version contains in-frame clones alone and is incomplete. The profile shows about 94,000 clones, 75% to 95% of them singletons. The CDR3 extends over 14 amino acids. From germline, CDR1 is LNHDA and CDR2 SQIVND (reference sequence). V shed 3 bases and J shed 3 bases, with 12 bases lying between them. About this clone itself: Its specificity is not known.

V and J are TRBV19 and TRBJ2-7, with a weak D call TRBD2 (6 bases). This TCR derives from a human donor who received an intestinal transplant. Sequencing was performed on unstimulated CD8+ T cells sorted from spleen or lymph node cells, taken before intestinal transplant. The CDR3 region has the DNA TGTGCCAGTAGTATTGTAGACGGGAGCTACGAGCAGTACTTC. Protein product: CASSIVDGSYEQYF.